This TCR beta chain was captured in a study of blood T cell repertoires in COVID-19. At the level of the study: Some COVID-19 samples were acute and others convalescent; all came from the United States, Italy and Spain. PBMCs, B-cell-depleted T cells, or T cells were the source of the cDNA or gDNA that made up the material.

V lost 2 bases and J 4 bases, leaving 8 bases between the germline ends. Germline V gene lookup returns CDR1 SNHLY and CDR2 FYNNEI. This CDR3 has 14 amino acids. Authors' data handling: Reference gene primers were amplified, and this amplification served to estimate nucleated cell counts. The data were produced by immunoSEQ multiplex PCR, yet TCRdb's version contains in-frame clones alone and is incomplete. The V and J calls and clone size come from that table; D and trimming were worked out from the DNA. The table lists about 120,000 clones, roughly 85% of them singletons. The source material was peripheral blood. The TCR comes from a middle-aged man with acute or convalescent COVID-19. The chain joins TRBV2 to TRBJ2-2; D is uncertain. CDR3 in amino acids: CASSEFTSTGELFF. The CDR3 DNA reads as TGTGCCAGCAGTGAATTCACTTCCACCGGGGAGCTGTTTTTT.